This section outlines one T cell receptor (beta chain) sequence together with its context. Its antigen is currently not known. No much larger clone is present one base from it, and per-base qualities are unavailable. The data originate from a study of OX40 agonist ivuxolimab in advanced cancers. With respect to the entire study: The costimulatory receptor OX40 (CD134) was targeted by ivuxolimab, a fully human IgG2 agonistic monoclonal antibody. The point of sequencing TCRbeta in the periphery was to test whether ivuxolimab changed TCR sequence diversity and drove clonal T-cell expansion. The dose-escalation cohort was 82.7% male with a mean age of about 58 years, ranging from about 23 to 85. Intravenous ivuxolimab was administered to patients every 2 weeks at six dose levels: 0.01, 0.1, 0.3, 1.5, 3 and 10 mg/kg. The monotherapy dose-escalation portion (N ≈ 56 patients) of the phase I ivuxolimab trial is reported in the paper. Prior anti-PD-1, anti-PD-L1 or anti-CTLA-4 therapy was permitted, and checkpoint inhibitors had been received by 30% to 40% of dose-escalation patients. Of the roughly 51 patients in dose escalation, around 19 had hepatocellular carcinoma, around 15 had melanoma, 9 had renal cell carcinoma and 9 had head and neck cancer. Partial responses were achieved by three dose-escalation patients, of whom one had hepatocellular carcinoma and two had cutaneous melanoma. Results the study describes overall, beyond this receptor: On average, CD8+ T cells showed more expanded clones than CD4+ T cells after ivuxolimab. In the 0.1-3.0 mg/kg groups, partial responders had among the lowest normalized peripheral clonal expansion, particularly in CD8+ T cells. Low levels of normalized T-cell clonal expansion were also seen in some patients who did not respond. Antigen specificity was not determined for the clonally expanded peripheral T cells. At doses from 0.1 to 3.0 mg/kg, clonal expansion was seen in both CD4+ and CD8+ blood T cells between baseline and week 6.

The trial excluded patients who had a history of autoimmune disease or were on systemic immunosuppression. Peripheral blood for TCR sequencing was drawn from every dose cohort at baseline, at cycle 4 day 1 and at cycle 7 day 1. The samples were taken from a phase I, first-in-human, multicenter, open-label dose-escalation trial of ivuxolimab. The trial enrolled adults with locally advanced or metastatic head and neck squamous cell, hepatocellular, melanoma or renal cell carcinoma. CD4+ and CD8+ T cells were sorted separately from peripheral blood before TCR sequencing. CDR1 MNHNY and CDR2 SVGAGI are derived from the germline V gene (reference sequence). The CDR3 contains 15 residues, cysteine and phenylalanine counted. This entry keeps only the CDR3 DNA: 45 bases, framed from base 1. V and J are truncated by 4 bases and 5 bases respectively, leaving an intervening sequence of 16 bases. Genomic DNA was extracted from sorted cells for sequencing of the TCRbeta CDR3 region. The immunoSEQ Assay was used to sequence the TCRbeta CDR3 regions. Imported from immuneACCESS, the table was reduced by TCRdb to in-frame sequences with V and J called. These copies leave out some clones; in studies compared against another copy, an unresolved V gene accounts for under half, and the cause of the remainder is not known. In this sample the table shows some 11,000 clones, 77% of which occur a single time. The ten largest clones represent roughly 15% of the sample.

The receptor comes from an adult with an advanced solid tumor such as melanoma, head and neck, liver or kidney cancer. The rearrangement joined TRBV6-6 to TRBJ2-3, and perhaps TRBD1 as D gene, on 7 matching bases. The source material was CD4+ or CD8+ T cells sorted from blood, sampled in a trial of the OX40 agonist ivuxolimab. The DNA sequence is TGTGCCAGCAGTTCCGGAGGGGGCGCGGGAGATACGCAGTATTTT. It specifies CASSSGGGAGDTQYF.